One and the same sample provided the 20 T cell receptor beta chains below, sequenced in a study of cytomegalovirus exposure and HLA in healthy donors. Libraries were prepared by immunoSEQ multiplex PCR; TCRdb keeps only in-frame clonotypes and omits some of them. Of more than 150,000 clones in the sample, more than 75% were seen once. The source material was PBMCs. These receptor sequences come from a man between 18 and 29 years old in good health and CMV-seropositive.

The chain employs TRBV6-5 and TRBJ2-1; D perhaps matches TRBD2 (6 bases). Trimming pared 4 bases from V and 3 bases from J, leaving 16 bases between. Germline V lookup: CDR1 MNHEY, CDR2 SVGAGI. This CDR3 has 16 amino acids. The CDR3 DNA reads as TGTGCCAGCAGTTCCCGTAGGTTTAGCGGCTACAATGAGCAGTTCTTC. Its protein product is CASSSRRFSGYNEQFF.

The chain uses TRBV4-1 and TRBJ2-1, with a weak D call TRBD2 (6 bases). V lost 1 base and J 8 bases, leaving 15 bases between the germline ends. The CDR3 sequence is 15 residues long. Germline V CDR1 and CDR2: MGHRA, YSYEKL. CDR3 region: CASSQVGVSGDEQFF. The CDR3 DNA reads TGCGCCAGCAGCCAAGTAGGGGTGTCGGGGGATGAGCAGTTCTTC.

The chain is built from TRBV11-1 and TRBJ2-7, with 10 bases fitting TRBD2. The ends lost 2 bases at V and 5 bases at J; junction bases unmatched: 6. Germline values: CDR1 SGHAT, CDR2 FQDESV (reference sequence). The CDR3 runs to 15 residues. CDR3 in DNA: TGTGCCAGCAGCTTATCTAGCGGGAGCCGGAACGAGCAGTACTTC. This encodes CASSLSSGSRNEQYF.

CDR3 nucleotides: TGTGCCAGCAGCTCGGGACTAGCGGGAGCCAATGAGCAGTTCTTC. Translation gives CASSSGLAGANEQFF. This chain connects TRBV7-3 to TRBJ2-1; TRBD2 matches at 14 bases. The CDR3 extends over 15 amino acids. The germline gives CDR1 SGHTA, CDR2 FQGTGA. After removal of 4 bases from V and 6 bases from J, the junction contained 2 bases not matched to a gene.

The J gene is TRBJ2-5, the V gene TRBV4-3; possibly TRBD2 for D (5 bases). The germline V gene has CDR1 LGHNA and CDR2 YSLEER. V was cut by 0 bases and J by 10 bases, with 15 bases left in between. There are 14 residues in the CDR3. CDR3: CASSQDFPSLSQYF. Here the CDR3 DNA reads TGCGCCAGCAGCCAAGATTTCCCTAGCTTGAGCCAGTACTTC.

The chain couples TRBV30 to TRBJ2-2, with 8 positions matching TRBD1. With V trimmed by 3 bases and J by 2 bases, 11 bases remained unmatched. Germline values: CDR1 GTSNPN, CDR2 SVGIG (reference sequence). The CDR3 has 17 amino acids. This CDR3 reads CAWSKTGARINTGELFF. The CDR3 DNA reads TGTGCCTGGAGCAAGACAGGGGCGCGGATCAACACCGGGGAGCTGTTTTTT.

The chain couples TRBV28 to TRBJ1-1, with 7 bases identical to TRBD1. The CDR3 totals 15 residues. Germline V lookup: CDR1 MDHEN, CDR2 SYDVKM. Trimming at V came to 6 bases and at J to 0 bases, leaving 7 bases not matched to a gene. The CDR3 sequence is CASRPTGSLNTEAFF. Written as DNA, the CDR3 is TGTGCCAGCAGACCGACAGGGAGCCTGAACACTGAAGCTTTCTTT.

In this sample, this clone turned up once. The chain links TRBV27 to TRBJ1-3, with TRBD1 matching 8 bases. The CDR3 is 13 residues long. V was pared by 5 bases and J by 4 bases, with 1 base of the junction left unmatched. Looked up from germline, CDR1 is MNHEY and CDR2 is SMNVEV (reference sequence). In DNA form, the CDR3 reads TGTGCCAGCAGTCGGACAGGGGGAAACACCATATATTTT. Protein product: CASSRTGGNTIYF.

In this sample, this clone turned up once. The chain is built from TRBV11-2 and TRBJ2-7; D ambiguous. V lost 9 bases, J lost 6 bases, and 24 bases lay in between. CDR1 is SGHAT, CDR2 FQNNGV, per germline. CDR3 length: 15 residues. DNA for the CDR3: TGTGCCAGTCTACCAACCCCGGTGGGCCCGCGCGAGCAGTACTTC. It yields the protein CASLPTPVGPREQYF.

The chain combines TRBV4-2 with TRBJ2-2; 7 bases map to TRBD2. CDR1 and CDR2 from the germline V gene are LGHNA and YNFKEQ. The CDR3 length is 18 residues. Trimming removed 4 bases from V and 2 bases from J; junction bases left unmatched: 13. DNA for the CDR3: TGTGCCAGCAGCCCTCGAGGCCTAGCGGAGGTAAACACCGGGGAGCTGTTTTTT. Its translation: CASSPRGLAEVNTGELFF.

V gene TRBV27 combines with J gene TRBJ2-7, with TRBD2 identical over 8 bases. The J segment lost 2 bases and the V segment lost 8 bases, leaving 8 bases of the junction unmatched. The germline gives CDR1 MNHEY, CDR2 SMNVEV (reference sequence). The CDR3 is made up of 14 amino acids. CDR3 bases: TGTGCCAGCCGGGAGGGCGGCAGCGCCTACGAGCAGTACTTC. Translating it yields CASREGGSAYEQYF.

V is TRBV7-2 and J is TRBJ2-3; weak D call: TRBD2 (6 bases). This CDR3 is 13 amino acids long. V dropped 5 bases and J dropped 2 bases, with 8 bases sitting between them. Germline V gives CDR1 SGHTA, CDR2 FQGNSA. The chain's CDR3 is CASSRDFTDTQYF. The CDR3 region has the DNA TGTGCCAGCAGCCGGGACTTCACAGATACGCAGTATTTT.

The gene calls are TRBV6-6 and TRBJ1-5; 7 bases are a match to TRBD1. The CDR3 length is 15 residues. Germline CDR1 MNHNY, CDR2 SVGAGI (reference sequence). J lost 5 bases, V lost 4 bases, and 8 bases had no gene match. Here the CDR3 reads CASSLTGPPDQPQHF. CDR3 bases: TGTGCCAGCAGTTTGACAGGGCCTCCCGATCAGCCCCAGCATTTT.

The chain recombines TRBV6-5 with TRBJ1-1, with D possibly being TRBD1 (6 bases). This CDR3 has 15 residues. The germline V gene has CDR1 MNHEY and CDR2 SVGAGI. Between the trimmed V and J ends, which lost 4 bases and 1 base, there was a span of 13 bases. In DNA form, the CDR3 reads TGTGCCAGCAGTTGGGCAGGGGCGGGGAACACTGAAGCTTTCTTT. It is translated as CASSWAGAGNTEAFF.

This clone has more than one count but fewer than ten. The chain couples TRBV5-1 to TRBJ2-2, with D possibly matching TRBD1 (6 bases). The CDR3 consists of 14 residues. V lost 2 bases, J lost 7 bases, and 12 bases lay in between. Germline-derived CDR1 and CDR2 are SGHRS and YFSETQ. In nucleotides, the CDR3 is TGCGCCAGCAGCTTACAGGGATTCGGCGGGGAGCTGTTTTTT. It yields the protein CASSLQGFGGELFF.

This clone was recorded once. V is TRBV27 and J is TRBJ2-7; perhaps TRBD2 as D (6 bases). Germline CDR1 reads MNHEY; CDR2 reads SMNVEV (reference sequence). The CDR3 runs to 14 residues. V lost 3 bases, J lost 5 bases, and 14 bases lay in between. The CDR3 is CASSLGLQADEQYF. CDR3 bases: TGTGCCAGCAGTTTGGGACTCCAGGCGGACGAGCAGTACTTC.

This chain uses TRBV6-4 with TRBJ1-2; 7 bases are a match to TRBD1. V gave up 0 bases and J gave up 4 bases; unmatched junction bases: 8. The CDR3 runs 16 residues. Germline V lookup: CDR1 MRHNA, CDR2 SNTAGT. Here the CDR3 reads CASSDSTGTAIYGYTF. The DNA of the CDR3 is TGTGCCAGCAGTGACTCAACCGGGACAGCGATCTATGGCTACACCTTC.

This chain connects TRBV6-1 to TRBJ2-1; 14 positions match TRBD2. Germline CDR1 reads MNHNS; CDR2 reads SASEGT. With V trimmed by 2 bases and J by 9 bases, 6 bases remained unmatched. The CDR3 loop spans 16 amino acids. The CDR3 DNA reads TGTGCCAGCAGTGAATTGGCGACTAGCGGGAGGGGTGAGCAGTTCTTC. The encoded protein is CASSELATSGRGEQFF.

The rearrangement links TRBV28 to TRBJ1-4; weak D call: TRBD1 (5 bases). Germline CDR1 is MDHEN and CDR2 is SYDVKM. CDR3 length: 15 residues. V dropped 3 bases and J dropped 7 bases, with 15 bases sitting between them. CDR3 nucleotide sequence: TGTGCCAGCAGTTTGGGGAGGGGAACTGGTGAAAAACTGTTTTTT. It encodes CASSLGRGTGEKLFF.

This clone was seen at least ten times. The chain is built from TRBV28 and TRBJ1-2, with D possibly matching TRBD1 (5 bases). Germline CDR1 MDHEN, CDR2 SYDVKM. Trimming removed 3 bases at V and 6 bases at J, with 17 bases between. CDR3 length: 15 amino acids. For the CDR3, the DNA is TGTGCCAGCAGTTTGGGACCAGCGGGGTGGGATGGCTACACCTTC. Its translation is CASSLGPAGWDGYTF.